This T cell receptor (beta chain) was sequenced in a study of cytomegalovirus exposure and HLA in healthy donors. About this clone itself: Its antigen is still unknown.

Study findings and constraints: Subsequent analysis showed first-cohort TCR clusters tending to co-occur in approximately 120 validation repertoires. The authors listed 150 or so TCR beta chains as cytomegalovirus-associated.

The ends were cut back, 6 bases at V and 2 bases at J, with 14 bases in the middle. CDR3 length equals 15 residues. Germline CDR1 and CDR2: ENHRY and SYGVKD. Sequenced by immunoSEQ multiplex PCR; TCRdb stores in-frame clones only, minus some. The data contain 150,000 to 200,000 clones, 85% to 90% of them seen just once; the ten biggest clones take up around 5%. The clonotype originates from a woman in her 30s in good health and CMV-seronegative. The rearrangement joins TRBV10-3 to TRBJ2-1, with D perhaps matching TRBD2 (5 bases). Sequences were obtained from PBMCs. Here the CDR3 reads CAISGGLAPYNEQFF. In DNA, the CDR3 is TGTGCCATCAGCGGTGGACTGGCTCCCTACAATGAGCAGTTCTTC.